A single sample gave rise to the 19 T cell receptor beta chains below, sequenced in a study of blood T cell repertoires in COVID-19. The assay was immunoSEQ multiplex PCR, and TCRdb's table has in-frame clones only and misses some. The table records under 250,000 clones, around 90% of them present only once. Sequenced: peripheral blood. The receptors were sampled from a woman in her 70s with active or convalescent COVID-19.

This sequence joins TRBV6-5 and TRBJ2-3; TRBD1 matches 8 bases. CDR3 size: 15 residues. Per the germline V gene, CDR1 is MNHEY and CDR2 is SVGAGI. V dropped 6 bases and J dropped 1; count of bases not matched to a gene: 6. This CDR3 reads CASRLLQGGTDTQYF. In DNA, the CDR3 is TGTGCCAGCAGGCTACTACAGGGGGGCACAGATACGCAGTATTTT.

This clone was counted only a few times. The rearrangement links TRBV7-3 to TRBJ2-2; possibly TRBD2 for D (6 bases). Germline V lookup: CDR1 SGHTA, CDR2 FQGTGA. V was pared by 3 bases and J by 3 bases, with 11 bases between. This CDR3 comprises 15 residues. CDR3 bases: TGTGCCAGCAGCTTCTTAGGAGGGGACACCGGGGAGCTGTTTTTT. Its protein is CASSFLGGDTGELFF.

This clone was recorded once. The chain is built from TRBV14 and TRBJ2-5, with a tentative D call TRBD1 (5 bases). The CDR3 sequence is 15 residues long. CDR1 and CDR2 from the germline V gene are SGHDN and FVKESK. Trimming took 5 bases from V and 7 from J, leaving 20 bases between them. The CDR3 coding sequence is TGTGCCAGCAGCACCCAACAGGTCCGCTGGGGGACCCAGTACTTC. This gives the protein CASSTQQVRWGTQYF.

This chain uses TRBV4-3 with TRBJ1-2; D gene unclear. Germline V gene sequence: CDR1 LGHNA, CDR2 YSLEER. The ends were cut back, 3 bases at V and 4 bases at J, with 12 bases in the middle. The CDR3 has 14 residues. CDR3: CASSQTTGVYGYTF. CDR3 DNA sequence: TGCGCCAGCAGCCAGACGACGGGAGTCTATGGCTACACCTTC.

V is TRBV6-5 and J is TRBJ1-1; maybe TRBD1 (6 bases). Germline V CDR1 and CDR2: MNHEY, SVGAGI. V shed 5 bases and J shed 11 bases, with 21 bases lying between them. This CDR3 comprises 14 residues. DNA of the CDR3: TGTGCCAGCAGTCAAACCAACAGGGACAATTGGGCTTTCTTT. It specifies CASSQTNRDNWAFF.

In the case of this clone: Relative to the germline gene, one junction end is altered; a read error may explain this. This CDR3 is CASTLTGTGVEKLFF. CDR3 DNA sequence: TGTGCCAGCACCTTAACCGGGACAGGGGTTGAAAAACTGTTTTTT. V is TRBV7-9 and J is TRBJ1-4, with 10 nucleotides matching TRBD1. Germline V gene sequence: CDR1 SEHNR, CDR2 FQNEAQ (reference sequence). The CDR3 has 15 amino acids.

The count of this clone is one. J is TRBJ1-4 and V is TRBV5-1; 9 nucleotides match TRBD1. The trim removed 5 bases at V and 7 bases at J, leaving 12 bases unmatched. The germline CDR1 and CDR2 sequences are SGHRS and YFSETQ. This CDR3 spans 16 amino acids. CDR3 sequence (DNA): TGCGCCAGCAGTTCGAATAACAGGGGGCGAAGTGAAAAACTGTTTTTT. This gives the protein CASSSNNRGRSEKLFF.

This chain joins TRBV5-1 and TRBJ1-2; 7 bases are shared with TRBD1. In germline, CDR1 is SGHRS, CDR2 YFSETQ. Trimming removed 4 bases from V and 9 bases from J; junction bases left unmatched: 3. The CDR3 sequence is 11 residues long. The CDR3 loop reads CASSQGESYTF. The CDR3 DNA reads as TGCGCCAGCAGCCAGGGGGAGAGCTACACCTTC. Together with reference TRBV5-1 and TRBJ1-2, the CDR3 gives the full variable domain: KAGVTQTPRYLIKTRGQQVTLSCSPISGHRSVSWYQQTPGQGLQFLFEYFSETQRNKGNFPGRFSGRQFSNSRSEMNVSTLELGDSALYLCASSQGESYTFGSGTRLTVV.

A single count supports this clone. The chain joins TRBV5-1 to TRBJ1-1; 7 positions match TRBD1. The V and J ends lost 4 bases and 4 bases, in that order; junction bases with no gene match: 4. The germline V gene encodes CDR1 SGHRS and CDR2 YFSETQ. The CDR3 consists of 13 residues. The CDR3 sequence is CASSGQVPTEAFF. CDR3 nucleotides: TGCGCCAGCAGCGGACAGGTTCCCACTGAAGCTTTCTTT.

CDR3 residues: CASTENQGGGEQFF. The DNA for the CDR3 is TGTGCCAGTACGGAGAATCAAGGGGGGGGTGAGCAGTTCTTC. The chain recombines TRBV19 with TRBJ2-1; a weak D match, TRBD2 (7 bases). Trimming removed 7 bases from V and 9 bases from J, with 19 bases in between. Germline V gene data show CDR1 as LNHDA and CDR2 as SQIVND (reference sequence). The CDR3 runs 14 residues.

This chain uses TRBV19 with TRBJ2-1; D might be TRBD1 (6 bases). Trimming left V 6 bases short and J 7 bases short, with 16 bases between. CDR3 size: 14 residues. CDR1 LNHDA and CDR2 SQIVND come from the germline V gene (reference sequence). The CDR3 protein is CASSPGQRGNEQFF. The DNA for the CDR3 is TGTGCCAGTAGCCCGGGACAACGTGGGAATGAGCAGTTCTTC.

V and J are TRBV11-3 and TRBJ1-2; D possibly corresponds to TRBD1 (6 bases). The CDR3 covers 16 residues. V lost 5 bases, J lost 2 bases, and 18 bases lay in between. Germline CDR1 reads SGHNT; CDR2 reads YENEEA. CDR3 region: CASSPGQKRNNYGYTF. CDR3 in DNA: TGTGCCAGCAGCCCCGGACAGAAAAGAAACAACTATGGCTACACCTTC.

The rearrangement uses TRBV5-4 and TRBJ1-2; D is unclear. This CDR3 is built from 12 residues. V lost 0 bases, J lost 8 bases, and 8 bases lay in between. From germline, CDR1 is SGHNT and CDR2 YYREEE (reference sequence). Written as DNA, the CDR3 is TGTGCCAGCAGCTTGGGTGGTCGGGGCTACACCTTC. This encodes CASSLGGRGYTF.

The genes are TRBV9 and TRBJ1-1, with a weak D call TRBD1 (5 bases). Trimming left V 3 bases short and J 0 bases short, with 9 bases between. CDR3 length equals 14 residues. Germline assignment: CDR1 SGDLS and CDR2 YYNGEE. The CDR3 region has the DNA TGTGCCAGCAGCGCCGACAGTTTGAACACTGAAGCTTTCTTT. It encodes CASSADSLNTEAFF.

J is TRBJ1-5 and V is TRBV20-1; possibly TRBD1 for D (6 bases). The ends were cut back, 3 bases at V and 4 bases at J, with 13 bases in the middle. Germline assignment: CDR1 DFQATT and CDR2 SNEGSKA (reference sequence). This CDR3 spans 14 amino acids. The CDR3 sequence: CSASAGAINQPQHF. The CDR3 coding sequence is TGCAGTGCTAGTGCAGGGGCGATAAATCAGCCCCAGCATTTT.

The chain carries TRBV6-5 and TRBJ1-3; D not resolved. Germline lookup yields CDR1 MNHEY and CDR2 SVGAGI. This CDR3 is 14 amino acids long. V dropped 3 bases and J dropped 4 bases, with 10 bases sitting between them. The DNA for the CDR3 is TGTGCCAGCAGTTATGTACGTGAGGGAAACACCATATATTTT. The encoded protein is CASSYVREGNTIYF.

The chain has TRBV11-1 and TRBJ2-7; TRBD1 matches at 7 bases. Trimming cost V 2 bases and J 2 bases; bases outside gene matches: 3. Germline assignment: CDR1 SGHAT and CDR2 FQDESV (reference sequence). The CDR3 contains 14 residues. CDR3 DNA sequence: TGTGCCAGCAGCTTATTCCAGGGGGCCTACGAGCAGTACTTC. Translated, it gives CASSLFQGAYEQYF.

The genes are TRBV5-8 and TRBJ2-2; weak D call: TRBD1 (5 bases). Germline lookup yields CDR1 SGHTS and CDR2 YDEGEE. The CDR3 is 17 residues long. V was cut by 0 bases and J by 0 bases, with 12 bases left in between. The CDR3 loop is CASSLAYRHANTGELFF. In DNA form, the CDR3 reads TGTGCCAGCAGCTTGGCGTACAGGCACGCGAACACCGGGGAGCTGTTTTTT.

The chain employs TRBV6-4 and TRBJ2-2; D gene uncertain. This CDR3 contains 14 residues. V gave up 4 bases and J gave up 0 bases, with 6 bases separating them. CDR1 is MRHNA and CDR2 is SNTAGT in the germline V gene. The CDR3, as DNA: TGTGCCAGCAGTGTGCAGGCGAACACCGGGGAGCTGTTTTTT. Translated: CASSVQANTGELFF.